Presented here are 11 T cell receptor beta chains from one specimen sequenced in a study of blood T cell repertoires in COVID-19. The protocol was immunoSEQ multiplex PCR, while the TCRdb copy is restricted to in-frame clones and leaves out a portion. Counted here are approximately 200,000 clones, 70% to 90% occurring once; the ten biggest clones make up roughly 2.8%. The sequenced material came from peripheral blood. The receptors were gathered from a woman in her 30s with active or convalescent COVID-19.

This clone appeared a single time. The rearrangement links TRBV4-1 to TRBJ1-5, with D maybe TRBD1 (6 bases). Between the trimmed V and J ends, which lost 3 bases and 2 bases, there was a span of 11 bases. Germline V gene sequence: CDR1 MGHRA, CDR2 YSYEKL. The CDR3 has 15 amino acids. CDR3 loop: CASSHIGGGNQPQHF. CDR3 bases: TGCGCCAGCAGCCATATAGGGGGTGGCAATCAGCCCCAGCATTTT.

This chain connects TRBV3-1 (or the pseudogene TRBV3-2) to TRBJ2-1; TRBD2 aligns across 7 bases. This CDR3 spans 16 amino acids. The V gene end was trimmed by 1 base and the J gene end by 6 bases; junction bases not matched to a gene: 9. Germline V lookup: CDR1 LGHDT, CDR2 YNNKEL (reference sequence). The DNA of the CDR3 is TGTGCCAGCAGCCAAGGGGCCGGAGCGGGGCCCAATGAGCAGTTCTTC. It yields the protein CASSQGAGAGPNEQFF.

The chain carries TRBV11-3 and TRBJ2-1; 8 nucleotides line up with TRBD2. The J segment lost 5 bases and the V segment lost 3 bases, leaving 3 bases of the junction unmatched. Germline-derived CDR1 and CDR2 are SGHNT and YENEEA. CDR3 length: 14 residues. CDR3 sequence reads: CASSFLAGDNEQFF. The CDR3 bases are TGTGCCAGCAGCTTTCTAGCGGGCGACAATGAGCAGTTCTTC.

The rearrangement links TRBV19 to TRBJ2-7; 9 bases match TRBD1. Trimming took 7 bases from V and 2 from J; bases not matched to a gene: 6. CDR3 length: 14 residues. Per germline, CDR1 LNHDA and CDR2 SQIVND (reference sequence). DNA of the CDR3: TGTGCCAGTACCCCCGGACAGGGGCCCTACGAGCAGTACTTC. As protein: CASTPGQGPYEQYF.

This chain links TRBV5-5 with TRBJ2-1; 8 bases align to TRBD1. The germline gives CDR1 SGHKS, CDR2 YYEKEE (reference sequence). V trimming: 4 bases; J trimming: 5 bases; junction bases outside the gene matches: 8. The CDR3 has 15 residues. CDR3 coding DNA: TGTGCCAGCAGCCAAGGACAGGGAGGCCACAATGAGCAGTTCTTC. This codes for CASSQGQGGHNEQFF.

Here the CDR3 DNA reads TGTGCCAGCACCCCCGCTTCGGACAGGTCCTACGAGCAGTACTTC. Translated, it gives CASTPASDRSYEQYF. The V and J genes are TRBV6-5 and TRBJ2-7; TRBD1 agrees at 7 bases. Per the germline V gene, CDR1 is MNHEY and CDR2 is SVGAGI. J gave up 1 base and V 7 bases, and 10 bases lay outside the gene matches. The CDR3 contains 15 residues.

The chain combines TRBV2 with TRBJ2-1, with 11 bases matching TRBD1. V was pared by 7 bases and J by 9 bases, with 14 bases of the junction left unmatched. CDR1 SNHLY and CDR2 FYNNEI come from the germline V gene. The CDR3 totals 16 residues. The CDR3 region has the DNA TGTGCCAGCAAGCTAAACCCCGGGACAGGGGGGGGTGAGCAGTTCTTC. It specifies CASKLNPGTGGGEQFF.

The CDR3, as DNA: TGTGCCAGCAGCTTATACAGGGGACGGGATACGCAGTATTTT. It encodes CASSLYRGRDTQYF. The chain combines TRBV7-2 with TRBJ2-3; 7 nucleotides align to TRBD1. This CDR3 is built from 14 residues. CDR1 is SGHTA and CDR2 is FQGNSA in the germline V gene. V trimming: 2 bases; J trimming: 6 bases; junction bases outside the gene matches: 5.

The rearrangement uses TRBV15 and TRBJ2-5; 8 nucleotides match TRBD1. CDR3 length: 15 amino acids. V trimming: 1 base; J trimming: 3 bases; junction bases outside the gene matches: 4. CDR1 and CDR2 from the germline V gene are LNHNV and YYDKDF (reference sequence). The CDR3 is CATSRAQDREETQYF. The CDR3 DNA is TGTGCCACCAGCAGAGCCCAGGACAGGGAAGAGACCCAGTACTTC.

This clone was counted a single time. V and J are TRBV7-9 and TRBJ1-2; 10 bases map to TRBD1. Per the germline V gene, CDR1 is SEHNR and CDR2 is FQNEAQ (reference sequence). This CDR3 region has 14 residues. V gave up 5 bases and J gave up 6 bases; unmatched junction bases: 6. The CDR3 coding sequence is TGTGCCAGCAGCCCCGGACAGGGGGTTAATGGCTACACCTTC. This sequence encodes CASSPGQGVNGYTF.

The chain uses TRBV6-4 and TRBJ1-4, with D unresolved. In germline, CDR1 is MRHNA, CDR2 SNTAGT. Trimming took off 0 bases at V and 0 bases at J, with 5 bases between the two ends. This CDR3 is built from 15 residues. The CDR3 reads CASSDSSSTNEKLFF. The CDR3 DNA is TGTGCCAGCAGTGACTCGAGTTCAACTAATGAAAAACTGTTTTTT.